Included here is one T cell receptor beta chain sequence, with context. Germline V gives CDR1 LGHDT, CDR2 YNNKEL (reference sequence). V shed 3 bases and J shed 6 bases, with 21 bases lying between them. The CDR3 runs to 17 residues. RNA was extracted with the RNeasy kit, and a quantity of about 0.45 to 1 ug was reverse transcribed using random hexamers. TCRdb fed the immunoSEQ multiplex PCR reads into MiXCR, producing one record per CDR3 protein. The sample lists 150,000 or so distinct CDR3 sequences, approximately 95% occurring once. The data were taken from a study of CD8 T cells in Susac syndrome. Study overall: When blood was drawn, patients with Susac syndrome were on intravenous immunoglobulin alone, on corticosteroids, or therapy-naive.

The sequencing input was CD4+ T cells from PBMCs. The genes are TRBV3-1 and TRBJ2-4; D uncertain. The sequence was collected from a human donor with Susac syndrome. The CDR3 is CASSHALRRSWGNIQYF. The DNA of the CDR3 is TGTGCCAGCAGCCATGCTTTGAGACGATCCTGGGGAAACATTCAGTACTTC.